The clone carrying this T cell receptor (beta chain) was found many times. The entry originates in a study of identical twins. Using its own MiXCR run on the 5' RACE reads, TCRdb lists one record per CDR3 protein. Among 450,000 or so distinct CDR3 sequences listed, around 24% were seen once. The V end lost 8 bases, the J end lost 1 base, and 11 bases lay between the germline ends. The CDR3 has 13 amino acids. These data are also associated with another study on T cells expressing NK-cell markers.

The chain couples TRBV12-3 or TRBV12-4 to TRBJ2-5; no reliable D call. Sequenced input: CD4+ T cells sorted from blood. The TCR originated in a young woman in good health. CDR3 coding DNA: TGTGCCAGCCGCCCCAGCTTCCAAGAGACCCAGTACTTC. As protein: CASRPSFQETQYF.